These 22 T cell receptor beta chains were sequenced from one sample in a study of control samples from healthy donors and cancer patients. TCRdb keeps only in-frame clones here, not all; method: immunoSEQ multiplex PCR. Of about 120,000 clones in the sample, 87% are singletons; the top ten hold 9.5% to 13%. The sample comprised blood. These receptors were obtained from a man younger than 45 in good health.

This chain uses TRBV19 with TRBJ1-5; no clear D gene. V lost 3 bases, J lost 3 bases, and 9 bases lay in between. The germline V gene has CDR1 LNHDA and CDR2 SQIVND (reference sequence). The CDR3 runs 14 residues. The CDR3 DNA is TGTGCCAGTAGTATTAGGACCCTCAATCAGCCCCAGCATTTT. Amino acid sequence: CASSIRTLNQPQHF.

The chain joins TRBV18 to TRBJ2-7; D not resolved. Trimming took off 3 bases at V and 6 bases at J, with 12 bases between the two ends. The V gene's germline CDR1 is KGHSH and CDR2 LQKENI. The CDR3 sequence is 13 residues long. CDR3: CASSPPQEGEQYF. The CDR3 coding sequence is TGTGCCAGCTCACCTCCTCAGGAAGGCGAGCAGTACTTC.

This chain uses TRBV5-1 with TRBJ2-1; D call uncertain. The CDR3 length is 14 residues. The V gene lost 0 bases and the J gene lost 4 bases, with 8 bases spanning the gap. Germline V gives CDR1 SGHRS, CDR2 YFSETQ. The CDR3 here is CASSLEQPYNEQFF. Written as DNA, the CDR3 is TGCGCCAGCAGCTTGGAACAGCCGTACAATGAGCAGTTCTTC.

The chain employs TRBV12-3 or TRBV12-4 and TRBJ2-3, with D possibly being TRBD1 (7 bases). The CDR3 sequence is 12 residues long. Trimming removed 4 bases from V and 8 bases from J, with 10 bases in between. The CDR3 loop reads CASSSQGGTQYF. The DNA for the CDR3 is TGTGCCAGCAGTTCCCAGGGGGGTACGCAGTATTTT.

The chain joins TRBV15 to TRBJ1-2; no reliable D call. The V end was cut by 0 bases, the J end by 4 bases, with 9 bases between. Germline values: CDR1 LNHNV, CDR2 YYDKDF (reference sequence). CDR3 length: 14 amino acids. CDR3 sequence reads: CATSRDWAFYGYTF. Written as DNA, the CDR3 is TGTGCCACCAGCAGAGATTGGGCGTTCTATGGCTACACCTTC.

The chain joins TRBV29-1 to TRBJ2-7; TRBD1 aligns across 9 bases. V trimming: 4 bases; J trimming: 5 bases; junction bases outside the gene matches: 15. Germline CDR1 reads SQVTM; CDR2 reads ANQGSEA. CDR3 length: 16 residues. The CDR3 reads CSVGEPGTGWTHEQYF. The CDR3 nucleotides read TGCAGCGTTGGGGAACCCGGGACAGGGTGGACCCACGAGCAGTACTTC.

The chain has TRBV21-1 and TRBJ1-1; whether TRBD1, the table's D call, matches the DNA was not checked. TRBV21-1 is a pseudogene locus. CDR3 length: 13 amino acids. The CDR3 spells CASVQGVDTEAFF. The DNA for the CDR3 is TGTGCCAGCGTCCAGGGGGTGGACACTGAAGCTTTCTTT.

This rearrangement joins TRBV5-4 to TRBJ1-4; possible D gene TRBD1, 5 bases. CDR3 length: 19 amino acids. Germline V gene lookup returns CDR1 SGHNT and CDR2 YYREEE (reference sequence). V was cut by 2 bases and J by 0 bases, with 20 bases left in between. In DNA form, the CDR3 reads TGTGCCAGCAGCTTCACGAGACAGTTGGGAGGTTCAACTAATGAAAAACTGTTTTTT. This codes for CASSFTRQLGGSTNEKLFF.

This rearrangement joins TRBV5-1 to TRBJ2-3, with D hard to call. The V end was cut by 2 bases, the J end by 2 bases, with 9 bases between. Germline V gene lookup returns CDR1 SGHRS and CDR2 YFSETQ. This CDR3 contains 14 residues. CDR3 sequence reads: CASSFNGDTDTQYF. The CDR3 DNA reads as TGCGCCAGCAGCTTTAACGGAGACACAGATACGCAGTATTTT.

The chain couples TRBV19 to TRBJ1-5, with 9 bases identical to TRBD1. Germline CDR1 LNHDA, CDR2 SQIVND (reference sequence). The CDR3 contains 16 residues. V shed 5 bases and J 1 base; nucleotides not matched to a gene: 6. CDR3 amino acids: CASSGGTGISNQPQHF. Written as DNA, the CDR3 is TGTGCCAGTAGTGGAGGGACAGGGATAAGCAATCAGCCCCAGCATTTT.

This CDR3 is CASSSWTDSYNSPLHF. The CDR3 DNA sequence: TGTGCCAGCAGTTCCTGGACAGACTCCTATAATTCACCCCTCCACTTT. The rearrangement uses TRBV6-6 and TRBJ1-6, with a weak D call TRBD1 (6 bases). Germline V gene lookup returns CDR1 MNHNY and CDR2 SVGAGI (reference sequence). This CDR3 is built from 16 residues. Trimming shortened V by 4 bases and J by 0 bases, and 10 bases separated the two germline ends.

The V and J genes are TRBV4-1 and TRBJ1-5, with unresolved D. This CDR3 region has 15 residues. V shed 6 bases and J shed 0 bases, with 12 bases lying between them. The germline gives CDR1 MGHRA, CDR2 YSYEKL. The CDR3 DNA is TGCGCCAGCAGTACTCAAGAGAGTAGCAATCAGCCCCAGCATTTT. Protein sequence: CASSTQESSNQPQHF.

Judged by abundance, this clone is medium-sized. The rearrangement uses TRBV7-2 and TRBJ2-3, with D hard to call. CDR1 SGHTA and CDR2 FQGNSA come from the germline V gene. Trimming took 2 bases from V and 0 from J, leaving 6 bases between them. The CDR3 is made up of 14 amino acids. The CDR3 nucleotides read TGTGCCAGCAGCTTATACCAGAGCACAGATACGCAGTATTTT. Its translation: CASSLYQSTDTQYF. Full variable domain (remainder filled in from reference TRBV7-2 and TRBJ2-3): GAGVSQSPSNKVTEKGKDVELRCDPISGHTALYWYRQSLGQGLEFLIYFQGNSAPDKSGLPSDRFSAERTGGSVSTLTIQRTQQEDSAVYLCASSLYQSTDTQYFGPGTRLTVL.

The chain links TRBV10-2 to TRBJ1-1; D remains ambiguous. Germline loops: CDR1 WSHSY, CDR2 SAAADI. V was trimmed by 5 bases and J by 2 bases, leaving 9 bases between them. The CDR3 covers 13 residues. The CDR3 loop is CASSKRENTEAFF. The CDR3 DNA reads TGCGCCAGCAGTAAGAGAGAAAACACTGAAGCTTTCTTT.

This clone occurred once. V gene TRBV15 combines with J gene TRBJ1-3; D is unclear. CDR1 is LNHNV, CDR2 YYDKDF, per germline (reference sequence). This CDR3 contains 15 residues. V was clipped by 0 bases and J by 2 bases, with 8 bases between them. CDR3 amino acids: CATSRDRGAGNTIYF. The CDR3 DNA reads TGTGCCACCAGCAGAGATCGAGGCGCTGGAAACACCATATATTTT. Full variable domain (rest looked up from reference TRBV15 and TRBJ1-3): DAMVIQNPRYQVTQFGKPVTLSCSQTLNHNVMYWYQQKSSQAPKLLFHYYDKDFNNEADTPDNFQSRRPNTSFCFLDIRSPGLGDTAMYLCATSRDRGAGNTIYFGEGSWLTVV.

J is TRBJ2-3 and V is TRBV7-3; 13 bases align to TRBD2. The junction had 5 bases not matched to a gene; V was cut back by 5 bases and J by 6 bases. The CDR3 loop spans 15 amino acids. Germline assignment: CDR1 SGHTA and CDR2 FQGTGA. The CDR3 protein is CASSGVGLAGDTQYF. CDR3 nucleotides: TGTGCCAGCAGCGGGGTGGGACTAGCGGGGGATACGCAGTATTTT.

The rearrangement joins TRBV6-1 to TRBJ2-7; no definite D call. Germline V gives CDR1 MNHNS, CDR2 SASEGT. The length of the CDR3 is 12 residues. V lost 7 bases, J lost 0 bases, and 7 bases lay in between. CDR3 in DNA: TGTGCCAGCATGGATGGCTCCTACGAGCAGTACTTC. Its translation is CASMDGSYEQYF.

The CDR3 DNA sequence: TGTGCCAGCAGTGATAGCAGGGGCCGGGAGCCCCAGCATTTT. Translating gives CASSDSRGREPQHF. The chain uses TRBV6-1 and TRBJ1-5, with D possibly being TRBD1 (6 bases). This CDR3 has 14 residues. Germline loops: CDR1 MNHNS, CDR2 SASEGT. Trimming cost V 3 bases and J 8 bases, with 14 bases left between them.

In its sample, this clone was seen once. The chain links TRBV10-1 to TRBJ1-2; D might be TRBD1 (6 bases). V was cut by 3 bases and J by 2 bases, with 10 bases left in between. CDR3 length: 14 amino acids. Germline V gene lookup returns CDR1 WNHNN and CDR2 SYGVQD (reference sequence). Here the CDR3 DNA reads TGCGCCAGCAGTGACGGGACAACCAACTATGGCTACACCTTC. The encoded protein is CASSDGTTNYGYTF.

V is TRBV27 and J is TRBJ1-2; 8 bases match TRBD1. This CDR3 comprises 14 residues. Germline V gives CDR1 MNHEY, CDR2 SMNVEV (reference sequence). V shed 4 bases and J 7 bases; nucleotides not matched to a gene: 8. Here the CDR3 reads CASSYGAGGSGYTF. Here the CDR3 DNA reads TGTGCCAGCAGTTATGGAGCAGGGGGCTCTGGCTACACCTTC.

The rearrangement joins TRBV29-1 to TRBJ2-4; no reliable D call. CDR3 length equals 15 residues. Trimming shortened V by 6 bases and J by 0 bases, and 15 bases separated the two germline ends. Germline-derived CDR1 and CDR2 are SQVTM and ANQGSEA. The DNA for the CDR3 is TGCAGCGTCTTTGACCAGACCCCAGCCAAAAACATTCAGTACTTC. It yields the protein CSVFDQTPAKNIQYF.

This chain joins TRBV10-3 and TRBJ2-2, with D perhaps matching TRBD1 (6 bases). The CDR3 is made up of 15 amino acids. Trimming took 0 bases from V and 4 from J, leaving 9 bases between them. Per the germline V gene, CDR1 is ENHRY and CDR2 is SYGVKD. The CDR3 reads CAISESVTGTGELFF. CDR3 sequence (DNA): TGTGCCATCAGTGAGTCGGTGACAGGCACCGGGGAGCTGTTTTTT.